This T cell receptor beta chain was profiled in a study of CD8+ T cells in alopecia areata. Study outcomes and limitations: Whether baseline CD8+ expansion is linked to response remains uncertain, given a single nonresponder. Under tofacitinib, numerous expanded lesional clonotypes remained detectable in scalp and blood.

On this clone: The antigen remains unidentified.

cDNA prepared by RNA extraction and subsequent reverse transcription served as the template for sequencing. Profiling relied on immunoSEQ multiplex PCR, and the TCRdb table lists in-frame clones only, not all of them. The sample comprises 85,000 to 110,000 clones, just over 85% of which are singletons, and 8.5% to 14% rests with the top ten. Treatment: oral pan-JAK inhibitor, 5-10 mg twice daily. Obtained from alopecia areata patients were lesional scalp punch biopsies along with peripheral blood. The sample in question was CD8+ T cells sorted from blood, obtained at week 34, from a patient treated with tofacitinib. The receptor comes from a human donor with alopecia areata.

The CDR3: CASSFGPAISGANVLTF. In DNA form, the CDR3 reads TGTGCCAGCAGCTTTGGACCAGCGATCTCTGGGGCCAACGTCCTGACTTTC. The chain combines TRBV7-9 with TRBJ2-6; D is unresolved. CDR3 length equals 17 residues. Germline lookup yields CDR1 SEHNR and CDR2 FQNEAQ (reference sequence). Trimming stripped 3 bases from V and 0 bases from J, with 12 bases between.